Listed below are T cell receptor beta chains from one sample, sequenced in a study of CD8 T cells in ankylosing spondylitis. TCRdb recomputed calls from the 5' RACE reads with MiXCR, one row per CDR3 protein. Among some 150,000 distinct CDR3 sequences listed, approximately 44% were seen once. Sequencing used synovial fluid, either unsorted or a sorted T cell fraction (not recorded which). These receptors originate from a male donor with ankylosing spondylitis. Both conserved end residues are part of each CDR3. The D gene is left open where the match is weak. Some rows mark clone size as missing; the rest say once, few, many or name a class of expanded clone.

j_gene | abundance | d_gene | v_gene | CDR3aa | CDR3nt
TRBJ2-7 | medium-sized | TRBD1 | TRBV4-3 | CASSQEGGYTTYEQYF | TGCGCCAGCAGCCAAGAAGGGGGCTATACAACCTACGAGCAGTACTTC
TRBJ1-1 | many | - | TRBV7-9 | CASSPISGELKAFF | TGTGCCAGCAGCCCAATCTCAGGGGAACTGAAGGCTTTCTTT
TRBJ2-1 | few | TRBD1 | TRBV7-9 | CASSFQGVPLYNEQFF | TGTGCCAGCAGCTTTCAGGGGGTACCTCTTTACAATGAGCAGTTCTTC
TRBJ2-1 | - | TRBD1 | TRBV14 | CASRRAPGQGNEQFF | TGTGCCAGCAGACGCGCTCCGGGACAGGGGAATGAGCAGTTCTTC
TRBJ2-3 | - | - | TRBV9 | CASSAGGTSVDTQYF | TGTGCCAGCAGCGCCGGAGGGACCTCTGTAGATACGCAGTATTTT
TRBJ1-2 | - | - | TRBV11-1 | CASSLVRSHGYTF | TGTGCCAGCAGTCTTGTGCGGAGCCATGGCTACACCTTC
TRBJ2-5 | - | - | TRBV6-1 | CASSERGDQETQYF | TGTGCCAGCAGTGAAAGGGGGGACCAAGAGACCCAGTACTTC
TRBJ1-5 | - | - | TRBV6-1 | CASSERSASQPQHF | TGTGCCAGCAGTGAACGGTCGGCAAGTCAGCCCCAGCATTTT
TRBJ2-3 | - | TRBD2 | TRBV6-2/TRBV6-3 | CASSPSGGTSGGQTSTDTQYF | TGTGCCAGCAGTCCGAGCGGGGGGACTAGCGGGGGACAGACTAGCACAGATACGCAGTATTTT
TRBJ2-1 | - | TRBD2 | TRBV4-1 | CASSQSLAGGYSYNEQFF | TGCGCCAGCAGCCAATCACTAGCGGGGGGCTACTCCTACAATGAGCAGTTCTTC
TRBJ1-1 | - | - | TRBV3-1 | CASSRRPGGTEAFF | TGTGCCAGCAGCCGCCGACCGGGAGGCACTGAAGCTTTCTTT
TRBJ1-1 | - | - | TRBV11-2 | CASSLSRHLQMNTEAFF | TGTGCCAGCAGCCTCAGTCGACACCTCCAAATGAACACTGAAGCTTTCTTT
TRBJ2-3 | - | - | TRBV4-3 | CASSQLPGPGSIPQYF | TGCGCCAGCAGCCAATTACCGGGACCGGGTTCGATTCCGCAGTATTTT
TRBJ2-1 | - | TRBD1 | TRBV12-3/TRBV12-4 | CASRVTGFFFVTEQFF | TGTGCCAGCAGAGTGACAGGGTTTTTTTTCGTGACTGAGCAGTTCTTC
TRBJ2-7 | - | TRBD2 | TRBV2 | CASSEPRREGLYEQYF | TGTGCCAGCAGTGAACCCCGCCGGGAGGGCCTCTACGAGCAGTACTTC
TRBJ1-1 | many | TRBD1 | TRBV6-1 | CASSDPGQGILLSEAFF | TGTGCCAGCAGTGATCCGGGACAGGGGATCTTGCTTTCTGAAGCTTTCTTT
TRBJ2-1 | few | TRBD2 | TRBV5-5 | CASSLVAGVSYNEQFF | TGTGCCAGCAGCTTGGTAGCGGGAGTCTCCTACAATGAGCAGTTCTTC
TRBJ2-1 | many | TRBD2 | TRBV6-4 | CASSGVAGGNEQFF | TGTGCCAGCAGCGGAGTAGCGGGGGGCAATGAGCAGTTCTTC
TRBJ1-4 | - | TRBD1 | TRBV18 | CASSPPSRGARRKLFF | TGTGCCAGCTCACCACCAAGCAGGGGGGCACGACGGAAACTGTTTTTT
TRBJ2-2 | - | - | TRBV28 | CASSYPLVPQIINTGELFF | TGTGCCAGCAGTTACCCACTAGTTCCCCAAATTATCAACACCGGGGAGCTGTTTTTT
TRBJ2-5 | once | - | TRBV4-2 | CASSQDKRPPGETQYF | TGTGCCAGCAGCCAAGATAAGAGACCACCAGGCGAGACCCAGTACTTC
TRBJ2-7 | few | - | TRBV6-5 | CASSYGTSYEQYF | TGTGCCAGCAGTTACGGCACCTCTTACGAGCAGTACTTC
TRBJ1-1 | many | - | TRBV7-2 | CASSSYPNMNTEAFF | TGTGCCAGCAGCTCGTACCCGAACATGAACACTGAAGCTTTCTTT
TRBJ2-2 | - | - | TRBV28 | CASSLWALEQGGELFF | TGTGCCAGCAGTTTGTGGGCTTTGGAGCAAGGCGGGGAGCTGTTTTTT
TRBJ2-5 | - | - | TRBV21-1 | CASSTRQGRYQETQYF | TGTGCCAGCAGCACCCGACAGGGCCGGTACCAAGAGACCCAGTACTTC